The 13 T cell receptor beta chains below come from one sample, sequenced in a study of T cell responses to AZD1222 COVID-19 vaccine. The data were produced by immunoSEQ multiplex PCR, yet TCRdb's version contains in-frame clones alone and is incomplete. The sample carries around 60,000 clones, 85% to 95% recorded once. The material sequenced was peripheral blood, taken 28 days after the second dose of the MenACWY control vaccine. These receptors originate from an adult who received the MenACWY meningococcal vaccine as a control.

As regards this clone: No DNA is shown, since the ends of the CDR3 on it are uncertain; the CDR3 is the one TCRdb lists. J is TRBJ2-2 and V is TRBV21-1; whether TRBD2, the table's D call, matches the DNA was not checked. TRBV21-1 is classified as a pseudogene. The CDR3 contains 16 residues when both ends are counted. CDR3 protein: CASSPWGSGNTGELFF.

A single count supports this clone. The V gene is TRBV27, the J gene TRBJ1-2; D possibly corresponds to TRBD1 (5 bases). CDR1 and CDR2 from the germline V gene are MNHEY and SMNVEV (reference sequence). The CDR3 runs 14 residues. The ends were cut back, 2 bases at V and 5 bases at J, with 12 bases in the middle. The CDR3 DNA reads TGTGCCAGCAGTTTAGGTGAGGGGAGATATGGCTACACCTTC. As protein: CASSLGEGRYGYTF.

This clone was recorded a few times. CDR3 bases: TGTGCCAGCAGCTTCGGGACAGCTCAAGAGACCCAGTACTTC. It encodes CASSFGTAQETQYF. The chain combines TRBV7-8 with TRBJ2-5; 7 bases match TRBD1. The germline CDR1 and CDR2 sequences are SGHVS and FQNEAQ. The CDR3 totals 14 residues. Losses at the gene ends were 3 bases for V and 2 bases for J; bases not matched to a gene: 3.

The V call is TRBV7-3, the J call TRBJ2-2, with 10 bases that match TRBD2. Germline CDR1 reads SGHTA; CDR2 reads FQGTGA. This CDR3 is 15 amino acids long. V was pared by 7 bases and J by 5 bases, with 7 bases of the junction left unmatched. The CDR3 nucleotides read TGTGCCAGCACCCTAACTAGCGGGACAACCGGGGAGCTGTTTTTT. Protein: CASTLTSGTTGELFF.

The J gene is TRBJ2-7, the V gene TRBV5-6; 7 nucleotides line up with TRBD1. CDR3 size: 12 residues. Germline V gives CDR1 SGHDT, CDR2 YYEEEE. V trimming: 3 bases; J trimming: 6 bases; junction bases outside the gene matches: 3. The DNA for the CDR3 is TGTGCCAGCAGCTCCGCAGGGGGCGAGCAGTACTTC. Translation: CASSSAGGEQYF.

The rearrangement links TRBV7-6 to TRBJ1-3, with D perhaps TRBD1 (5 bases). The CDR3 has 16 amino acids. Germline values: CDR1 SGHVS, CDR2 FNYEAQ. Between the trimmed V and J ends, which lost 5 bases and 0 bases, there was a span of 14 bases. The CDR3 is CASSLWQGGSGNTIYF. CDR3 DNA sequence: TGTGCCAGCAGCCTTTGGCAGGGAGGCTCTGGAAACACCATATATTTT.

The CDR3 region has the DNA TGTGCCAGCAGCGTAGCAGAAGGTGAGCAGTTCTTC. This codes for CASSVAEGEQFF. The chain has TRBV9 and TRBJ2-1; D ambiguous. Germline V CDR1 and CDR2: SGDLS, YYNGEE. The V end was cut by 0 bases, the J end by 9 bases, with 7 bases between. This CDR3 has 12 amino acids. The full variable domain, its missing parts supplied by reference TRBV9 and TRBJ2-1, is DSGVTQTPKHLITATGQRVTLRCSPRSGDLSVYWYQQSLDQGLQFLIQYYNGEERAKGNILERFSAQQFPDLHSELNLSSLELGDSALYFCASSVAEGEQFFGPGTRLTVL.

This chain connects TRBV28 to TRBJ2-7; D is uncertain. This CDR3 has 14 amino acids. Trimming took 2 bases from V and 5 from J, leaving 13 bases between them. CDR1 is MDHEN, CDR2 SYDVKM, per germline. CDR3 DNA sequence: TGTGCCAGCAGTTTAAGTCAAGCTGGGAACGAGCAGTACTTC. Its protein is CASSLSQAGNEQYF.

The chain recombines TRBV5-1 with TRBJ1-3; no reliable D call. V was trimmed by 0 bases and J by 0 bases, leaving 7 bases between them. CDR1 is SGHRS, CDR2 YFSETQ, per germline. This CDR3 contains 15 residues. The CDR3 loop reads CASSLAGISGNTIYF. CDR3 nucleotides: TGCGCCAGCAGCTTGGCCGGCATCTCTGGAAACACCATATATTTT. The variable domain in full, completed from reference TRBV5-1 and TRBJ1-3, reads KAGVTQTPRYLIKTRGQQVTLSCSPISGHRSVSWYQQTPGQGLQFLFEYFSETQRNKGNFPGRFSGRQFSNSRSEMNVSTLELGDSALYLCASSLAGISGNTIYFGEGSWLTVV.

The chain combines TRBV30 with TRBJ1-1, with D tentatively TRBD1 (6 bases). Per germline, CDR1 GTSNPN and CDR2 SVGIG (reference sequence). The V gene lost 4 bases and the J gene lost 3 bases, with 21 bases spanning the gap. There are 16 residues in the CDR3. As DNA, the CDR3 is TGTGCCTGGAACCGACCCTCAGGGGTTCGGTACACTGAAGCTTTCTTT. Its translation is CAWNRPSGVRYTEAFF. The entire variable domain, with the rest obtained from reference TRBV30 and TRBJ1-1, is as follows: SQTIHQWPATLVQPVGSPLSLECTVEGTSNPNLYWYRQAAGRGLQLLFYSVGIGQISSEVPQNLSASRPQDRQFILSSKKLLLSDSGFYLCAWNRPSGVRYTEAFFGQGTRLTVV.

The CDR3 coding sequence is TGTGCCAGCAGTTTATTAGGGGGTGGCGGGACGCTCGCCGTCCAGTACTTC. Translated, it gives CASSLLGGGGTLAVQYF. V and J are TRBV28 and TRBJ2-7; possibly TRBD1 or TRBD2 for D (6 bases each). Trimming removed 1 base at V and 10 bases at J, with 26 bases between. There are 17 residues in the CDR3. The germline gives CDR1 MDHEN, CDR2 SYDVKM.

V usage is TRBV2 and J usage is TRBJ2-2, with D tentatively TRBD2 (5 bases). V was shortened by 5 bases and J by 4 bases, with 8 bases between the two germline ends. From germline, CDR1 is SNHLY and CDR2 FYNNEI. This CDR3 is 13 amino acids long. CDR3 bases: TGTGCCAGCAGTTTTGGAGGCACCGGGGAGCTGTTTTTT. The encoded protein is CASSFGGTGELFF.

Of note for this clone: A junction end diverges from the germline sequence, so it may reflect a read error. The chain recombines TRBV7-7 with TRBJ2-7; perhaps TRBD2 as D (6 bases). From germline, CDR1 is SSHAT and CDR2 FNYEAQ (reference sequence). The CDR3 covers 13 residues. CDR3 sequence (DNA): TGTGCTAGCAGCCCCAGACTAGACGACGAGCAGTACTTC. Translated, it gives CASSPRLDDEQYF. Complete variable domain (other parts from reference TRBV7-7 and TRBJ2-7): GAGVSQSPRYKVTKRGQDVTLRCDPISSHATLYWYQQALGQGPEFLTYFNYEAQPDKSGLPSDRFSAERPEGSISTLTIQRTEQRDSAMYRCASSPRLDDEQYFGPGTRLTVT.